This passage covers 10 T cell receptor beta chains from one sample sequenced in a study of T cell repertoires in cytomegalovirus infection. TCRdb analysed the reads with MiXCR anew, one entry per CDR3 protein. This sample has about a million distinct CDR3 sequences, with roughly a third found just once. Their antigen targets remain unknown. Sequenced material: cultured CD8+ T cells from PBMCs, taken from culture after CMV antigen stimulation. These receptors were taken from a human donor in good health (CMV status not recorded). Some clones in this sample may be carry-over from other donors' samples.

There are a few counts of this clonotype. The chain combines TRBV6-2 or TRBV6-3 with TRBJ2-1, with TRBD1 matching over 9 bases. Unmatched junction bases numbered 10, after V lost 6 bases and J lost 7 bases. The CDR3 covers 15 residues. CDR1 and CDR2 from the germline V gene are MNHEY and SVGEGT. Here the CDR3 DNA reads TGTGCCAGCAGGCGAGACAGGGGGGCCCTAAATGAGCAGTTCTTC. It yields the protein CASRRDRGALNEQFF.

This clonotype was counted at least ten times. The chain links TRBV7-2 to TRBJ1-2, with 9 bases aligning to TRBD1. The trim removed 5 bases at V and 4 bases at J, leaving 8 bases unmatched. The CDR3 extends over 15 amino acids. Germline V gene lookup returns CDR1 SGHTA and CDR2 FQGNSA. CDR3 protein: CASSRPGTGSYGYTF. As DNA, the CDR3 is TGTGCCAGCAGCCGTCCCGGGACAGGGAGCTATGGCTACACCTTC.

This clonotype was recorded a few times. The chain combines TRBV6-5 with TRBJ2-2, with D possibly called TRBD1 or TRBD2 (5 bases each). CDR1 is MNHEY and CDR2 is SVGAGI in the germline V gene. This CDR3 is built from 13 residues. Deletions cut 10 bases from V and 0 bases from J, with 9 bases between. The CDR3 sequence is CAIGTSNTGELFF. CDR3 coding DNA: TGTGCCATTGGGACGTCGAACACCGGGGAGCTGTTTTTT.

The rearrangement uses TRBV6-5 and TRBJ2-7, with TRBD1 identical over 7 bases. This CDR3 has 15 amino acids. CDR1 is MNHEY, CDR2 SVGAGI, per germline. V shed 0 bases and J 6 bases; nucleotides not matched to a gene: 8. CDR3 DNA sequence: TGTGCCAGCAGTTACTCACACTCCGACAGGGCCGAGCAGTACTTC. This encodes CASSYSHSDRAEQYF.

V is TRBV6-6 and J is TRBJ2-7; D might be TRBD1 (7 bases). CDR1 is MNHNY, CDR2 SVGAGI, per germline (reference sequence). The CDR3 loop spans 15 amino acids. Trimming cost V 5 bases and J 2 bases, with 16 bases left between them. The CDR3 sequence: CASSPHRGGTYEQYF. Here the CDR3 DNA reads TGTGCCAGCAGTCCCCACAGGGGAGGCACCTACGAGCAGTACTTC.

This clonotype occurred many times. The gene calls are TRBV12-3 or TRBV12-4 and TRBJ2-6; TRBD2 matches at 11 bases. The CDR3 covers 18 residues. V dropped 3 bases and J dropped 4; count of bases not matched to a gene: 8. The CDR3 DNA is TGTGCCAGCAGTTTTTTTACTAGCGGGGGTCCAGGGGCCAACGTCCTGACTTTC. It yields the protein CASSFFTSGGPGANVLTF.

This clonotype turned up a few times. Here the CDR3 DNA reads TGTGCCAGCAGCCCGGGACGCACCTACGAGCAGTACTTC. This translates into CASSPGRTYEQYF. This chain connects TRBV12-3 or TRBV12-4 to TRBJ2-7; D may match TRBD1 or TRBD2 (5 bases each). The CDR3 covers 13 residues. Trimming cost V 6 bases and J 2 bases, with 11 bases left between them.

The table lists this clonotype with many counts. This chain connects TRBV7-9 to TRBJ2-7; D may correspond to TRBD1 or TRBD2 (6 bases each). Trimming removed 1 base at V and 4 bases at J, with 14 bases between. Germline values: CDR1 SEHNR, CDR2 FQNEAQ (reference sequence). The CDR3 is 15 residues long. The CDR3 spells CASSLVGGEGYEQYF. The CDR3 bases are TGTGCCAGCAGCTTAGTGGGGGGCGAGGGATACGAGCAGTACTTC.

The chain carries TRBV19 and TRBJ1-5; D remains ambiguous. The CDR3 has 15 residues. Germline lookup yields CDR1 LNHDA and CDR2 SQIVND (reference sequence). V was clipped by 4 bases and J by 0 bases, with 10 bases between them. CDR3 region: CASSSRIGSNQPQHF. The CDR3, as DNA: TGTGCCAGTAGTAGCAGGATTGGTAGCAATCAGCCCCAGCATTTT.

In this sample, this clonotype turned up a few times. The chain employs TRBV7-9 and TRBJ2-5; D gene unclear. The CDR3 totals 14 residues. CDR1 and CDR2 (germline): SEHNR, FQNEAQ (reference sequence). V was trimmed by 5 bases and J by 7 bases, leaving 17 bases between them. The CDR3 region is CASSPPGVLGTQYF. In nucleotides, the CDR3 is TGTGCCAGCAGCCCACCTGGGGTGCTGGGGACCCAGTACTTC.